These T cell receptor beta chains were read from a single sample in a study of shared clonotypes between healthy human individuals. This table comes from immunoSEQ multiplex PCR, and its TCRdb copy is limited to in-frame clones, with some not included. The top ten hold less than 40% of the sample, which has around 690,000 clones, less than 95% seen once. Sequences were obtained from memory CD8+ T cells from PBMCs. These TCRs come from a man aged 18 to 35 in good health. Some clones in this sample may be carry-over from other donors' samples. The CDR3 runs from the conserved cysteine through the conserved F or W. D genes are given only for firm matches.

v_call: TRBV9
d_call: .
cdr3_aa: CASGTGNEKLFF

v_call: TRBV9
d_call: TRBD1
cdr3_aa: CASSVEGTGGSTDTQYF

v_call: TRBV27
d_call: TRBD2
cdr3_aa: CASSSKAGGSYNEQFF

v_call: TRBV29-1
d_call: TRBD2
cdr3_aa: CSVEVGRAGEQYF

v_call: TRBV5-1
d_call: TRBD2
cdr3_aa: CASSQPPMGTSAQETQYF

v_call: TRBV19
d_call: .
cdr3_aa: CASSPRGPAKLEAFF

v_call: TRBV11-2
d_call: .
cdr3_aa: CASSLPRDEQFF

v_call: TRBV4-2
d_call: .
cdr3_aa: CASSPKGANYGYTF

v_call: TRBV7-6
d_call: TRBD2
cdr3_aa: CASSLLAGDQETQYF

v_call: TRBV27
d_call: .
cdr3_aa: CASSEEGRGLYEQYF